This TCR beta chain was obtained from a study of T cell responses to AZD1222 COVID-19 vaccine. Comment on this clone: The antigen is unknown.

Study-wide results and limits: After the peak T cell response, and only then, were repertoires sampled. Baseline seropositivity occurred in only a handful of AZD1222 recipients. CD4 TCRs linked to vaccination spanned spike, dominating at 160-218 and 743-854.

V gave up 7 bases and J gave up 3 bases; unmatched junction bases: 19. Germline V lookup: CDR1 LNHDA, CDR2 SQIVND (reference sequence). This CDR3 has 19 residues. Assay used: immunoSEQ multiplex PCR; TCRdb lists only in-frame clones, some missing. Of 180,000 or so clones in the sample, just over 90% were seen once. It was second doses at about 4 or about 12 weeks that were pooled. This TCR came from an adult who received the AZD1222 COVID-19 vaccine. The sequencing used peripheral blood, collected 28 days after the second AZD1222 dose. V is TRBV19 and J is TRBJ1-2, with TRBD1 matching 11 bases. The chain's CDR3 is CASTLYGDRGAIRDYGYTF. The CDR3 bases are TGTGCCAGTACACTCTATGGGGACAGGGGGGCTATCCGGGACTATGGCTACACCTTC.